The clone carrying this T cell receptor beta chain was seen a few times. Antigen specificity is unknown. The data stem from a study of T cells after yellow fever vaccination. Overall study findings and caveats: There was a possibility that FACS-sorted repertoires contained abundant clonotypes contaminating from the bulk population.

A universal primer site and UMIs were added as TCR cDNA was made by 5'RACE template switching. Each CDR3 protein is one row after TCRdb ran MiXCR on the 5' RACE reads. This sample has 550,000 or so distinct CDR3 sequences, with about a fifth found just once. This CDR3 comprises 18 residues. V was trimmed by 7 bases and J by 2 bases, leaving 25 bases between them. This chain uses TRBV12-3 or TRBV12-4 with TRBJ2-3, with D uncertain. The origin of this receptor is a man aged 25 to 40 who received the YFV17D yellow fever vaccine. The sequences come from PBMCs, collected 15 days after the yellow fever booster vaccination. The DNA of the CDR3 is TGTGCCAGCACCCCCATGAGCCTAGAAAGAGGTCACACAGATACGCAGTATTTT. This gives the protein CASTPMSLERGHTDTQYF.